This TCR beta chain was identified in a study of beta chain features in type 1 diabetes. It was via CD45RO/CCR7/CD25/CD127/CD95/CD27 that CD4+ naive, central memory, regulatory and stem cell-like memory cells were sorted. V was trimmed by 6 bases and J by 3 bases, leaving 11 bases between them. CDR1 SQVTM and CDR2 ANQGSEA come from the germline V gene. The CDR3 extends over 12 amino acids. Study conclusions and caveats: Researchers reported that naive, central memory and Treg TCRB repertoires appeared more similar in patients than in healthy donors. HLA influence on TCRB rearrangement stayed unresolved here. The study found fewer insertions and more deletions at VDJ junctions in type 1 diabetes patients.

What was sequenced were expressed TCRB transcripts, since all of the isolated RNA had been reverse transcribed. Profiling relied on immunoSEQ multiplex PCR, and the TCRdb table lists in-frame clones only, not all of them. The sample lists fewer than 350,000 clones, 20% occurring once. Points on this clone: Its antigen remains unknown.

The chain has TRBV29-1 and TRBJ1-2; D is uncertain. The sequenced sample was naive CD4+ T cells from blood. The receptor was isolated from a woman under 30 in good health. In DNA, the CDR3 is TGCAGCGTCCTCCGTCCAGACTATGGCTACACCTTC. Its translation is CSVLRPDYGYTF. The full variable domain, completed using reference TRBV29-1 and TRBJ1-2, is SAVISQKPSRDICQRGTSLTIQCQVDSQVTMMFWYRQQPGQSLTLIATANQGSEATYESGFVIDKFPISRPNLTFSTLTVSNMSPEDSSIYLCSVLRPDYGYTFGSGTRLTVV.